The 20 T cell receptor beta chains in this list originate from one sample, sequenced in a study of T and B cells in COVID-19 patients. Each TRB amplification used roughly 220-550 ng of genomic DNA from blood. Multiplex PCR with BIOMED2 TRB-A/B primer pools amplified TRB rearrangements. MiXCR, applied by TCRdb to the multiplex PCR reads, yields one record per CDR3 protein. The table has over 6,000 distinct CDR3 sequences, 25% to 40% seen once. Sequenced: blood. The receptors derive from a human donor with active COVID-19.

CDR3 residues: CASSFKGGSGANVLTF. The CDR3 DNA is TGTGCCAGCAGCTTCAAAGGAGGGTCTGGGGCCAACGTCCTGACTTTC. The genes are TRBV7-6 and TRBJ2-6; maybe TRBD2 (6 bases). Trimming took 3 bases from V and 1 from J, leaving 10 bases between them. Germline V gives CDR1 SGHVS, CDR2 FNYEAQ. This CDR3 comprises 16 residues.

This CDR3 is CASSLRGIGTEAFF. The CDR3 DNA sequence: TGTGCCAGCAGCTTGCGAGGAATAGGCACTGAAGCTTTCTTT. The chain couples TRBV5-4 to TRBJ1-1; D remains unclear. V lost 1 base and J 4 bases, leaving 11 bases between the germline ends. The germline gives CDR1 SGHNT, CDR2 YYREEE (reference sequence). The CDR3 totals 14 residues. The whole variable domain, remainder taken from reference TRBV5-4 and TRBJ1-1, is ETGVTQSPTHLIKTRGQQVTLRCSSQSGHNTVSWYQQALGQGPQFIFQYYREEENGRGNFPPRFSGLQFPNYSSELNVNALELDDSALYLCASSLRGIGTEAFFGQGTRLTVV.

Points on this clonotype: The junction departs from germline at one end; a sequencing error may be responsible. The V and J genes are TRBV18 and TRBJ2-2; D is undetermined. Looked up from germline, CDR1 is KGHSH and CDR2 is LQKENI. CDR3 size: 14 residues. This chain's CDR3 is CTSSRNANTGELFF. The CDR3 DNA sequence: TGTACCAGCTCACGGAACGCGAACACCGGGGAGCTGTTTTTT.

The rearrangement uses TRBV20-1 and TRBJ2-3; 7 nucleotides line up with TRBD2. Germline CDR1 reads DFQATT; CDR2 reads SNEGSKA (reference sequence). This CDR3 has 15 residues. J lost 0 bases, V lost 2 bases, and 5 bases had no gene match. DNA of the CDR3: TGCAGTGCTAGACCCCTAGCGGTTAGCACAGATACGCAGTATTTT. Translating gives CSARPLAVSTDTQYF.

The chain combines TRBV6-5 with TRBJ2-6; TRBD1 matches at 7 bases. With V trimmed by 4 bases and J by 1 base, 1 base remained unmatched. Germline loops: CDR1 MNHEY, CDR2 SVGAGI. This CDR3 region has 15 residues. The CDR3 region is CASSSTGSGANVLTF. The DNA of the CDR3 is TGTGCCAGCAGTTCGACAGGGTCTGGGGCCAACGTCCTGACTTTC.

This chain joins TRBV20-1 and TRBJ2-1; no firm D call. Germline values: CDR1 DFQATT, CDR2 SNEGSKA (reference sequence). The CDR3 is 15 amino acids. Trimming left V 3 bases short and J 4 bases short, with 16 bases between. CDR3 in DNA: TGCAGTGCTAGTTTAGGGCTGGAAGAGTACAATGAGCAGTTCTTC. This gives the protein CSASLGLEEYNEQFF.

By share, this clonotype counts as medium-sized. The chain is built from TRBV5-5 and TRBJ2-7; tentative D call: TRBD2 (6 bases). The CDR3 extends over 14 amino acids. Trimming took off 2 bases at V and 3 bases at J, with 12 bases between the two ends. The germline gives CDR1 SGHKS, CDR2 YYEKEE (reference sequence). In nucleotides, the CDR3 is TGTGCCAGCAGCTTTTCCGCGACTAGCTACGAGCAGTACTTC. It encodes CASSFSATSYEQYF.

The chain employs TRBV27 and TRBJ1-5; D uncertain. Trimming pared 5 bases from V and 3 bases from J, leaving 8 bases between. The CDR3 has 13 residues. Germline lookup yields CDR1 MNHEY and CDR2 SMNVEV (reference sequence). The CDR3, as DNA: TGTGCCAGCAGTCTACTGTTCAATCAGCCCCAGCATTTT. The encoded protein is CASSLLFNQPQHF.

This clonotype was detected only a few times. The V gene is TRBV5-6, the J gene TRBJ2-5, with TRBD2 as a possible D gene (6 bases). V lost 4 bases, J lost 1 base, and 14 bases lay in between. Germline V gene lookup returns CDR1 SGHDT and CDR2 YYEEEE. The CDR3 has 15 residues. CDR3 region: CASSGRTGFQETQYF. CDR3 DNA sequence: TGTGCCAGCAGCGGGAGGACTGGATTCCAAGAGACCCAGTACTTC.

This clonotype was recorded at least ten times. The V gene is TRBV6-5, the J gene TRBJ2-5, with 8 bases matching TRBD2. Germline values: CDR1 MNHEY, CDR2 SVGAGI. CDR3 length: 15 amino acids. Germline trimming cut 5 bases from V and 6 bases from J; bases unmatched to any gene: 11. CDR3 loop: CASSPPTGGAQTQYF. The CDR3 DNA sequence: TGTGCCAGCAGTCCACCTACGGGAGGGGCGCAGACCCAGTACTTC.

The chain joins TRBV24-1 to TRBJ2-7, with unresolved D. V lost 6 bases to trimming and J lost 2 bases, with 10 bases between them. The CDR3 length is 13 residues. The germline V gene has CDR1 KGHDR and CDR2 SFDVKD. Here the CDR3 reads CATSSSPPYEQYF. CDR3 bases: TGTGCCACCAGTAGCTCCCCTCCCTACGAGCAGTACTTC.

The chain employs TRBV5-6 and TRBJ2-7; TRBD1 is a possible D gene (5 bases). The CDR3 contains 13 residues. The V gene's germline CDR1 is SGHDT and CDR2 YYEEEE. V dropped 4 bases and J dropped 5 bases, with 13 bases sitting between them. The CDR3 DNA reads TGTGCCAGCAGCCCTTTTAGGGGCCACGAGCAGTACTTC. The encoded protein is CASSPFRGHEQYF.

The rearrangement uses TRBV6-5 and TRBJ1-1, with 8 bases identical to TRBD1. The germline V gene encodes CDR1 MNHEY and CDR2 SVGAGI. Germline trimming cut 2 bases from V and 6 bases from J; bases unmatched to any gene: 5. This CDR3 region has 14 residues. The CDR3 nucleotides are TGTGCCAGCAGTTACACTGGACAGGGCGCTGAAGCTTTCTTT. As protein: CASSYTGQGAEAFF.

This clonotype was recorded many times. The V and J genes are TRBV6-5 and TRBJ1-6; D unclear. The CDR3 has 15 amino acids. The germline V and J ends were trimmed by 5 bases and 0 bases, with 8 bases remaining between them. Germline-derived CDR1 and CDR2 are MNHEY and SVGAGI. In DNA form, the CDR3 reads TGTGCCAGCAGTGGCTTGAGCTCCTATAATTCACCCCTCCACTTT. Amino acids: CASSGLSSYNSPLHF.

This clonotype was counted a single time. This rearrangement joins TRBV5-1 to TRBJ1-6; 11 bases align to TRBD1. The CDR3 has 18 amino acids. CDR1 is SGHRS, CDR2 YFSETQ, per germline. V was pared by 4 bases and J by 1 base, with 7 bases of the junction left unmatched. CDR3 protein: CASSPRGQGASYNSPLHF. The CDR3 DNA reads as TGCGCCAGCAGCCCTCGCGGACAGGGGGCATCCTATAATTCACCCCTCCACTTT.

This sequence joins TRBV28 and TRBJ2-1; 11 bases are shared with TRBD2. The junction had 0 bases not matched to a gene; V was cut back by 6 bases and J by 2 bases. Germline V gene data show CDR1 as MDHEN and CDR2 as SYDVKM. This CDR3 is 14 amino acids long. CDR3 sequence reads: CASRGLAAYNEQFF. The CDR3 DNA follows: TGTGCCAGCAGGGGACTAGCGGCCTACAATGAGCAGTTCTTC. Full variable domain (missing parts from reference TRBV28 and TRBJ2-1): DVKVTQSSRYLVKRTGEKVFLECVQDMDHENMFWYRQDPGLGLRLIYFSYDVKMKEKGDIPEGYSVSREKKERFSLILESASTNQTSMYLCASRGLAAYNEQFFGPGTRLTVL.

This clonotype turned up a few times. This chain joins TRBV30 and TRBJ2-2; D remains unclear. Per germline, CDR1 GTSNPN and CDR2 SVGIG (reference sequence). This CDR3 contains 16 residues. With 0 bases removed from V and 6 bases from J, the gap between germline ends came to 17 bases. The CDR3 here is CAWSVRPHSNAGELFF. Written as DNA, the CDR3 is TGTGCCTGGAGTGTACGACCCCACTCCAACGCCGGGGAGCTGTTTTTT.

This clonotype was observed a few times. The chain joins TRBV19 to TRBJ1-5; TRBD1 might be the D (6 bases). Trimming left V 5 bases short and J 5 bases short, with 10 bases between. Looked up from germline, CDR1 is LNHDA and CDR2 is SQIVND (reference sequence). The CDR3 length is 13 residues. The CDR3 coding sequence is TGTGCCAGTAGTCGGGCAGGGGATCAGCCCCAGCATTTT. Its translation: CASSRAGDQPQHF. The variable domain in full, with the rest retrieved from reference TRBV19 and TRBJ1-5, is DGGITQSPKYLFRKEGQNVTLSCEQNLNHDAMYWYRQDPGQGLRLIYYSQIVNDFQKGDIAEGYSVSREKKESFPLTVTSAQKNPTAFYLCASSRAGDQPQHFGDGTRLSIL.

This chain links TRBV11-2 with TRBJ2-7; 9 bases map to TRBD2. There are 15 residues in the CDR3. V lost 5 bases to trimming and J lost 1 base; unmatched junction nucleotides: 6. Germline CDR1 is SGHAT and CDR2 is FQNNGV. CDR3 bases: TGTGCCAGCAGCCCGCGACTAGCGGATTCCTACGAGCAGTACTTC. Its translation: CASSPRLADSYEQYF. Full variable domain (outside the CDR3, taken from reference TRBV11-2 and TRBJ2-7): EAGVAQSPRYKIIEKRQSVAFWCNPISGHATLYWYQQILGQGPKLLIQFQNNGVVDDSQLPKDRFSAERLKGVDSTLKIQPAKLEDSAVYLCASSPRLADSYEQYFGPGTRLTVT.

The count of this clonotype is one. One base away lies a much larger clone, so this may be a sequencing read error. This chain uses TRBV5-3 with TRBJ2-7; TRBD2 might be the D (5 bases). TRBV5-3 is designated an ORF whose function remains uncertain. The CDR3 spans 14 residues. V lost 8 bases to trimming and J lost 7 bases, with 22 bases between them. CDR3 nucleotides: TGTGCCAGCAGCCCGAGGGAGCAGTTCAATGAGCAGTACTTC. This translates into CASSPREQFNEQYF.